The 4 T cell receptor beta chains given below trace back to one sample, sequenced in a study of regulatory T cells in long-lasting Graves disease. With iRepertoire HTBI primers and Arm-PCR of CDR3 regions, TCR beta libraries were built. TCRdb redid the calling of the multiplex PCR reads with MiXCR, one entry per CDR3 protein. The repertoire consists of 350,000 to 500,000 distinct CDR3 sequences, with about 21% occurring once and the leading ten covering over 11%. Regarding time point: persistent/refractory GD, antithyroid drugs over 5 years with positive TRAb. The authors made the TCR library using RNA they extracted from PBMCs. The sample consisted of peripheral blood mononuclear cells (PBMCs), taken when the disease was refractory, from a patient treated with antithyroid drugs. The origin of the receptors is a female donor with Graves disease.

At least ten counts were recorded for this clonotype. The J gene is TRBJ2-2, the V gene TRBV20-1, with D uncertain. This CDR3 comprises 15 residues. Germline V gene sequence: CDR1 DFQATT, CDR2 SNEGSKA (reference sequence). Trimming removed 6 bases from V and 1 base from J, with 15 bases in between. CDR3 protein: CSANLGIQNTGELFF. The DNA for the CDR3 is TGCAGTGCCAATCTGGGCATACAGAACACCGGGGAGCTGTTTTTT.

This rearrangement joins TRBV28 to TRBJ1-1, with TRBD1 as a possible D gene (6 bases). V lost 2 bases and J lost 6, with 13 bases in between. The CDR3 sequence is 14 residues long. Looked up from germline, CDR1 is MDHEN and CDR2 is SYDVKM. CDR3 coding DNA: TGTGCCAGCAGTTTACGGCAGGGGTCTGCTGAAGCTTTCTTT. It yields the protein CASSLRQGSAEAFF.

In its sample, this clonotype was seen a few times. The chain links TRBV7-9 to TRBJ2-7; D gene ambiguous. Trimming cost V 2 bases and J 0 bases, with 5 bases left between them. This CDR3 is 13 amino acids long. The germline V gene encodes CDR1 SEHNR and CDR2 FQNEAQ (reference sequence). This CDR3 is CASSLRYSYEQYF. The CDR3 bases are TGTGCCAGCAGCTTAAGGTACTCCTACGAGCAGTACTTC.

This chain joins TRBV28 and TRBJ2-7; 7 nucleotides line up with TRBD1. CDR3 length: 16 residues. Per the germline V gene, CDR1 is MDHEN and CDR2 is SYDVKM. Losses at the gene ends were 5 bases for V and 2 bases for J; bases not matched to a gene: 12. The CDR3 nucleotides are TGTGCCAGCAGTAGAGTAGGGGACAGCAGACCCTACGAGCAGTACTTC. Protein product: CASSRVGDSRPYEQYF.